The 20 T cell receptor beta chains below were found in one sample sequenced in a study of post-analysis software for immune sequencing data. Study results and limitations: The five TRBV segments detected at higher frequency in patients than in controls included TRBV5-6, TRBV5-1 and TRBV20-1.

The antigens these receptors bind are not known. Prepared libraries of TCR beta cDNA carried unique molecular identifiers. TCRdb re-analysed the PCR reads in MiXCR, keeping a single row per CDR3 protein. The data contain roughly 580,000 distinct CDR3 sequences, roughly two fifths of them seen just once; the ten biggest clones take up roughly 1.7%. Specimen: blood. The source of these receptors is a girl aged 10 to 17 with multiple sclerosis.

The chain links TRBV7-9 to TRBJ1-2; D gene ambiguous. Germline loops: CDR1 SEHNR, CDR2 FQNEAQ (reference sequence). The V end lost 5 bases, the J end lost 3 bases, and 13 bases lay between the germline ends. The CDR3 spans 14 residues. The CDR3 sequence: CASSPEPYHYGYTF. CDR3 in DNA: TGTGCCAGCAGCCCGGAACCTTATCACTATGGCTACACCTTC.

V usage is TRBV5-1 and J usage is TRBJ2-7; perhaps TRBD1 as D (5 bases). V was clipped by 1 base and J by 2 bases, with 16 bases between them. CDR1 and CDR2 from the germline V gene are SGHRS and YFSETQ. This CDR3 spans 16 amino acids. The CDR3 region has the DNA TGCGCCAGCAGCTTGCAGGGCCGCGGAGAAACCTACGAGCAGTACTTC. Translated: CASSLQGRGETYEQYF. The full variable domain, rest sourced from reference TRBV5-1 and TRBJ2-7, is KAGVTQTPRYLIKTRGQQVTLSCSPISGHRSVSWYQQTPGQGLQFLFEYFSETQRNKGNFPGRFSGRQFSNSRSEMNVSTLELGDSALYLCASSLQGRGETYEQYFGPGTRLTVT.

The chain couples TRBV28 to TRBJ1-2; 7 bases fit TRBD1. With 5 bases clipped from V and 4 bases from J, the junction kept 7 bases outside the gene matches. Germline CDR1 and CDR2: MDHEN and SYDVKM. There are 14 residues in the CDR3. The CDR3, as DNA: TGTGCCAGCAGTACCGGACAGGTTCGCTATGGCTACACCTTC. Protein sequence: CASSTGQVRYGYTF.

This clonotype has only a few counts. The chain is built from TRBV29-1 and TRBJ2-3, with 9 bases lining up with TRBD2. CDR3 length: 15 amino acids. V shed 4 bases and J 4 bases; nucleotides not matched to a gene: 9. CDR1 and CDR2 (germline): SQVTM, ANQGSEA. CDR3 coding DNA: TGCAGCGTTGGGAGGGGCGGGAGGGCCCCAGATACGCAGTATTTT. Its translation is CSVGRGGRAPDTQYF.

This clonotype was counted ten times or more. The junction departs from the called germline gene at one end, perhaps through a read error. The rearrangement joins TRBV7-7 to TRBJ2-3, with 14 bases aligning to TRBD2. Germline lookup yields CDR1 SSHAT and CDR2 FNYEAQ (reference sequence). CDR3 length equals 18 residues. The DNA of the CDR3 is TGTGCTAGCAGCTTAGGACGGGGACTAGCGGGAGTAACAGATACGCAGTATTTT. This gives the protein CASSLGRGLAGVTDTQYF. Full variable domain (outside the CDR3, taken from reference TRBV7-7 and TRBJ2-3): GAGVSQSPRYKVTKRGQDVTLRCDPISSHATLYWYQQALGQGPEFLTYFNYEAQPDKSGLPSDRFSAERPEGSISTLTIQRTEQRDSAMYRCASSLGRGLAGVTDTQYFGPGTRLTVL.

The chain combines TRBV27 with TRBJ2-1; D might be TRBD1 (5 bases). The V and J ends lost 4 bases and 7 bases respectively, with 14 bases between them. CDR3 length: 14 amino acids. The germline gives CDR1 MNHEY, CDR2 SMNVEV (reference sequence). CDR3 amino acids: CASSSQARANEQFF. For the CDR3, the DNA is TGTGCCAGCAGTTCCCAAGCCAGGGCGAATGAGCAGTTCTTC.

This chain links TRBV12-3 or TRBV12-4 with TRBJ1-5; 7 bases match TRBD1. The CDR3 length is 14 residues. J gave up 4 bases and V 6 bases, and 6 bases lay outside the gene matches. CDR3 sequence reads: CASRQTGANQPQHF. DNA for the CDR3: TGTGCCAGCAGACAAACAGGGGCAAATCAGCCCCAGCATTTT.

V usage is TRBV29-1 and J usage is TRBJ1-1; unclear D gene. This CDR3 comprises 12 residues. Germline CDR1 is SQVTM and CDR2 is ANQGSEA. Trimming shortened V by 4 bases and J by 0 bases, and 6 bases separated the two germline ends. The CDR3 coding sequence is TGCAGCGTTGGTCTGGTGAACACTGAAGCTTTCTTT. Protein product: CSVGLVNTEAFF.

This clonotype was counted between two and nine times. The V gene is TRBV4-1, the J gene TRBJ2-7; 7 nucleotides agree with TRBD1. The ends lost 3 bases at V and 1 base at J; junction bases unmatched: 6. CDR3 length: 15 amino acids. Germline lookup yields CDR1 MGHRA and CDR2 YSYEKL. CDR3: CASSQLGGRSYEQYF. The CDR3 DNA reads as TGCGCCAGCAGCCAGCTAGGGGGCAGATCCTACGAGCAGTACTTC.

The chain recombines TRBV5-4 with TRBJ2-7; 8 nucleotides align to TRBD2. The CDR3 length is 16 residues. Looked up from germline, CDR1 is SGHNT and CDR2 is YYREEE (reference sequence). The trim removed 4 bases at V and 0 bases at J, leaving 9 bases unmatched. CDR3 bases: TGTGCCAGCAGCAACGGGGGGGCGGCGAGCTCCTACGAGCAGTACTTC. Its protein product is CASSNGGAASSYEQYF.

The chain combines TRBV28 with TRBJ1-5, with D possibly matching TRBD1 (6 bases). This CDR3 has 14 residues. The V gene's germline CDR1 is MDHEN and CDR2 SYDVKM. Trimming left V 7 bases short and J 1 base short, with 11 bases between. The chain's CDR3 is CASTTGGSNQPQHF. DNA for the CDR3: TGTGCCAGCACCACCGGGGGCAGCAATCAGCCCCAGCATTTT.

A remark on this clonotype: A read error may account for a junction end that differs from germline. The rearrangement joins TRBV15 to TRBJ2-4; 7 bases agree with TRBD1. TRBJ2-5 explains the end of the DNA better; the J call may be wrong. The germline CDR1 and CDR2 sequences are LNHNV and YYDKDF (reference sequence). The CDR3 has 16 amino acids. The CDR3 loop is CATGRDMTGTGETQYF. DNA of the CDR3: TGTGCCACCGGCAGAGACATGACAGGGACGGGAGAGACCCAGTACTTC.

The chain uses TRBV20-1 and TRBJ2-1; 9 bases fit TRBD2. The V and J ends lost 0 bases and 4 bases, in that order; junction bases with no gene match: 7. Germline V gives CDR1 DFQATT, CDR2 SNEGSKA (reference sequence). The CDR3 spans 16 residues. The CDR3: CSARDPAAGGYNEQFF. The CDR3 nucleotides read TGCAGTGCTAGAGATCCGGCAGCGGGGGGATACAATGAGCAGTTCTTC.

A word on this clonotype: Relative to the germline gene, one junction end is altered; a read error may explain this. In nucleotides, the CDR3 is TGCGCCAGCAGCTGGGATATAAGGGGATTGGACTATGGTTACACCTTC. Its protein is CASSWDIRGLDYGYTF. The chain links TRBV5-1 to TRBJ1-2, with TRBD1 as a possible D gene (5 bases). The CDR3 sequence is 16 residues long. CDR1 and CDR2 (germline): SGHRS, YFSETQ.

Worth noting for this clonotype: A junction boundary mismatches the germline segment, possibly from a read error. The chain couples TRBV11-1 to TRBJ2-4, with 9 bases that match TRBD2. The DNA end is more similar to TRBJ2-7, so the J call may be wrong. The CDR3 is 16 residues long. Germline V gene lookup returns CDR1 SGHAT and CDR2 FQDESV (reference sequence). CDR3 bases: TGTGTCAGCAGCTTAGCGGGAAGCGGGAGGACCTACGAGCAGTACTTC. Its translation is CVSSLAGSGRTYEQYF.

CDR3 bases: TGTGCCAGCAGTTGGGGGACTTTCTCCTACAATGAGCAGTTCTTC. It encodes CASSWGTFSYNEQFF. The chain links TRBV2 to TRBJ2-1, with a weak D call TRBD2 (6 bases). V was cut by 5 bases and J by 0 bases, with 11 bases left in between. The CDR3 contains 15 residues. CDR1 and CDR2 (germline): SNHLY, FYNNEI.

This clonotype was seen a handful of times. The chain carries TRBV7-3 and TRBJ2-1; 12 bases match TRBD2. CDR3 size: 15 residues. Looked up from germline, CDR1 is SGHTA and CDR2 is FQGTGA. Germline trimming cut 5 bases from V and 8 bases from J; bases unmatched to any gene: 7. CDR3 sequence: CASSLAGGELDEQFF. The DNA for the CDR3 is TGTGCCAGCAGCCTAGCGGGGGGGGAATTAGATGAGCAGTTCTTC.

V and J are TRBV6-1 and TRBJ2-3, with TRBD2 identical over 11 bases. V shed 6 bases and J 1 base; nucleotides not matched to a gene: 12. The length of the CDR3 is 18 residues. Germline loops: CDR1 MNHNS, CDR2 SASEGT. The CDR3 loop reads CASSLSGGATFGTDTQYF. The CDR3 DNA reads as TGTGCCAGCAGCCTTAGCGGGGGGGCCACTTTTGGCACAGATACGCAGTATTTT.

V usage is TRBV29-1 and J usage is TRBJ1-1; TRBD1 matches at 7 bases. Germline loops: CDR1 SQVTM, CDR2 ANQGSEA. V gave up 7 bases and J gave up 2 bases; unmatched junction bases: 4. This CDR3 is built from 12 residues. DNA of the CDR3: TGCAGCGCCGACAGGGCAAACACTGAAGCTTTCTTT. Its translation: CSADRANTEAFF.

The CDR3 reads CANSYGTSGANVLTF. CDR3 nucleotide sequence: TGTGCCAACAGCTACGGAACCTCTGGGGCCAACGTCCTGACTTTC. This rearrangement joins TRBV27 to TRBJ2-6, with D uncertain. The CDR3 loop spans 15 amino acids. V was trimmed by 10 bases and J by 0 bases, leaving 13 bases between them. Germline CDR1 and CDR2: MNHEY and SMNVEV (reference sequence).